These T cell receptor beta chains were read from a single sample in a study of blood T cells in healthy people across ages. Via MiXCR, TCRdb re-called the 5' RACE reads, giving one row per CDR3 protein. The table records 1.5 million to 2 million distinct CDR3 sequences, under 30% of them present only once. Sequencing was done on a sample of blood. The receptors were gathered from a woman aged 30 to 39 in good health. Each CDR3 is given with its conserved first and last residue. Each record gives: clone size, D gene, J gene, V gene, CDR3 length, CDR3 protein, CDR3 DNA. The D gene is left open where the match is weak. Clone size is not always given. Where it is, it says once, few, many or a class for expanded clones.

.	.	TRBJ1-3	TRBV6-5	14	CASSYSGSGNTIYF	TGTGCCAGCAGTTACTCAGGCTCTGGAAACACCATATATTTT
once	.	TRBJ2-7	TRBV20-1	13	CSVRGGTYNEQYF	TGCAGTGTGAGGGGGGGAACCTACAATGAGCAGTACTTC
.	.	TRBJ2-5	TRBV5-1	11	CASGLTETQYF	TGCGCCAGCGGCTTAACGGAGACCCAGTACTTC
many	TRBD1	TRBJ1-2	TRBV5-1	16	CASSIDPGQGAGGYTF	TGCGCCAGCAGCATCGACCCGGGACAGGGGGCAGGCGGCTACACCTTC
.	TRBD2	TRBJ2-1	TRBV7-2	16	CASIAPAGVAYNEQFF	TGTGCCAGTATTGCCCCGGCGGGAGTAGCCTACAATGAGCAGTTCTTC
.	.	TRBJ1-1	TRBV2	15	CASIMEGRMNTEAFF	TGTGCCAGCATAATGGAGGGGAGAATGAACACTGAAGCTTTCTTT
.	.	TRBJ2-5	TRBV10-3	13	CAISEYSQETQYF	TGTGCCATCAGTGAATACAGTCAAGAGACCCAGTACTTC
.	.	TRBJ2-3	TRBV6-5	15	CASSNDPPGTDTQYF	TGTGCCAGCAGTAACGACCCCCCGGGCACAGATACGCAGTATTTT
.	.	TRBJ1-2	TRBV5-1	15	CASSLEVQGSDGYTF	TGCGCCAGCAGCTTGGAAGTTCAGGGGTCGGATGGCTACACCTTC
.	.	TRBJ1-1	TRBV6-6	12	CAHSGSDTEAFF	TGTGCTCATTCGGGGTCTGACACTGAAGCTTTCTTT
.	TRBD1	TRBJ1-1	TRBV10-3	15	CAISEFDRGNTEAFF	TGTGCCATCAGTGAGTTTGACAGGGGGAACACTGAAGCTTTCTTT
once	TRBD2	TRBJ2-1	TRBV9	16	CASSALERGAYNERFF	TGTGCCAGCAGCGCCCTTGAGCGGGGGGCCTACAATGAGCGGTTCTTC
.	TRBD2	TRBJ2-1	TRBV9	15	CASSSRLAGGSEQFF	TGTGCCAGCAGCTCCCGACTAGCGGGGGGGAGTGAGCAGTTCTTC
.	TRBD2	TRBJ2-3	TRBV7-9	18	CASSSPRLAELPTDTQYF	TGTGCCAGCAGCTCTCCGCGACTAGCGGAGTTGCCCACAGATACGCAGTATTTT
.	.	TRBJ1-2	TRBV29-1	13	CSVEGQDRHDYTF	TGCAGCGTTGAAGGGCAGGATCGCCATGACTACACCTTC
once	.	TRBJ2-3	TRBV29-1	15	CSVGIRGADTDTQYF	TGCAGCGTCGGGATTCGGGGGGCTGACACAGATACGCAGTATTTT
.	.	TRBJ1-2	TRBV24-1	15	CATSDSGRANYGYTF	TGTGCCACCAGTGATTCTGGGAGAGCTAACTATGGCTACACCTTC
.	.	TRBJ2-7	TRBV7-2	12	CASSSLVSEQYF	TGTGCCAGCAGCTCCCTGGTCTCCGAGCAGTACTTC
.	.	TRBJ2-1	TRBV5-1	16	CASTSGNEGVGNEQFF	TGCGCCAGCACATCCGGGAACGAAGGGGTGGGTAATGAGCAGTTCTTC
.	.	TRBJ2-6	TRBV20-1	14	CSARTGGGANVPTF	TGCAGTGCTAGAACAGGGGGAGGGGCCAACGTCCCGACTTTC
few	.	TRBJ1-1	TRBV15	15	CATSRDRHLNTEAFF	TGTGCCACCAGCAGAGATAGGCATTTGAACACTGAAGCTTTCTTT
many	.	TRBJ2-5	TRBV6-2/TRBV6-3	16	CASSYDLPATRETQYF	TGTGCCAGCAGTTACGATCTCCCGGCGACCCGAGAGACCCAGTACTTC
.	.	TRBJ2-6	TRBV6-5	16	CASRTGGAEGANVRTF	TGTGCCAGCAGAACAGGGGGGGCAGAGGGGGCCAACGTCCGGACTTTC
few	TRBD2	TRBJ2-1	TRBV24-1	16	CATSEPTSGGANEQFF	TGTGCCACCAGTGAGCCGACTAGCGGGGGGGCTAATGAGCAGTTCTTC
many	.	TRBJ2-7	TRBV20-1	11	CSAFLSYEQYF	TGCAGTGCTTTCCTCTCCTACGAGCAGTACTTC
few	.	TRBJ1-5	TRBV28	17	CASSQAPRIEGANPEHF	TGTGCCAGCAGCCAAGCACCCCGAATAGAAGGGGCAAACCCCGAGCATTTT
few	.	TRBJ1-1	TRBV5-5	14	CASSYGALGTEAFF	TGTGCCAGCAGCTACGGCGCATTAGGGACTGAAGCTTTCTTT
few	.	TRBJ2-3	TRBV5-1	15	CASSLMGPSTDTQYF	TGCGCCAGCAGCTTGATGGGGCCTAGCACAGATACGCAGTATTTT
.	.	TRBJ2-5	TRBV15	17	CAAMDLSRGSLQETQYF	TGTGCCGCGATGGATTTGTCGCGGGGTTCCCTTCAAGAGACCCAGTACTTC
many	.	TRBJ2-3	TRBV12-3/TRBV12-4	16	CASRHRVLGRYDTQYF	TGTGCCAGCAGACACAGGGTTTTGGGTCGTTATGATACGCAGTATTTT
.	.	TRBJ1-1	TRBV25-1	13	CASSGDWSTEAFF	TGTGCCAGCAGTGGGGACTGGTCCACTGAAGCTTTCTTT
many	.	TRBJ2-3	TRBV5-1	14	CASSLYTGTDTQYF	TGCGCCAGCAGCTTGTATACGGGGACAGATACGCAGTATTTT
.	.	TRBJ2-6	TRBV5-1	17	CASSSLGARSGANVLTF	TGCGCCAGCAGCTCCTTGGGGGCACGGTCTGGGGCCAACGTCCTGACTTTC
.	TRBD2	TRBJ2-1	TRBV14	16	CASSQDSGITYNEQFF	TGTGCCAGCAGCCAAGACAGCGGGATTACCTACAATGAGCAGTTCTTC